The next 9 T cell receptor beta chains were all read from a single sample in a study of regulatory T cells in long-lasting Graves disease. iRepertoire HTBI primers and Arm-PCR of CDR3 regions built TCR beta libraries. MiXCR was run by TCRdb on the multiplex PCR reads, yielding one entry per CDR3 protein. The repertoire has fewer than 600,000 distinct CDR3 sequences, under 25% of them found once; the top ten carry around 14%. Time point: persistent/refractory GD, antithyroid drugs over 5 years with positive TRAb. The TCR library used RNA extracted from PBMCs. The sequencing here drew on peripheral blood mononuclear cells (PBMCs), taken when the disease was refractory, from a patient treated with antithyroid drugs. Source of these receptors: a female donor with Graves disease.

The chain couples TRBV19 to TRBJ1-1, with D perhaps matching TRBD1 (5 bases). The CDR3 is 15 amino acids. Trimming cost V 1 base and J 4 bases, with 13 bases left between them. CDR1 and CDR2 (germline): LNHDA, SQIVND (reference sequence). The CDR3 spells CASSIAEGVRTEAFF. The CDR3 coding sequence is TGTGCCAGTAGTATAGCTGAAGGGGTACGCACTGAAGCTTTCTTT.

The chain links TRBV7-2 to TRBJ1-5; D perhaps matches TRBD1 (5 bases). Trimming pared 0 bases from V and 6 bases from J, leaving 15 bases between. Germline CDR1 is SGHTA and CDR2 is FQGNSA. This CDR3 is built from 16 residues. CDR3 nucleotides: TGTGCCAGCAGCTTAGCCAGGGATCTCCGAGTTCAGCCCCAGCATTTT. Translation: CASSLARDLRVQPQHF.

The chain carries TRBV28 and TRBJ2-7; D is uncertain. This CDR3 is built from 14 residues. Trimming stripped 2 bases from V and 3 bases from J, with 11 bases between. Germline values: CDR1 MDHEN, CDR2 SYDVKM. In DNA form, the CDR3 reads TGTGCCAGCAGTTTACAACAGATCAGCTACGAGCAGTACTTC. Translated: CASSLQQISYEQYF.

In its sample, this clonotype was seen a few times. This sequence joins TRBV6-1 and TRBJ2-7; TRBD1 matches 11 bases. CDR1 and CDR2 from the germline V gene are MNHNS and SASEGT. This CDR3 has 14 residues. The J segment lost 2 bases and the V segment lost 10 bases, leaving 7 bases of the junction unmatched. The CDR3 region has the DNA TGTGCCACCTGGGACAGGGGGAGCACCTACGAGCAGTACTTC. It specifies CATWDRGSTYEQYF.

This clonotype was detected ten times or more. This sequence joins TRBV11-2 and TRBJ2-7; D is perhaps TRBD1 (5 bases). The CDR3 extends over 15 amino acids. With 1 base removed from V and 3 bases from J, the gap between germline ends came to 13 bases. The V gene's germline CDR1 is SGHAT and CDR2 FQNNGV. The CDR3 reads CASSLAMGLGYEQYF. The CDR3 DNA is TGTGCCAGCAGCTTAGCCATGGGGCTGGGCTACGAGCAGTACTTC.

This clonotype came up many times. The V call is TRBV28, the J call TRBJ1-5; maybe TRBD1 (5 bases). V lost 4 bases, J lost 5 bases, and 12 bases lay in between. The V gene's germline CDR1 is MDHEN and CDR2 SYDVKM. This CDR3 has 14 amino acids. In DNA form, the CDR3 reads TGTGCCAGCAGTTCCCTCGGGACTTATCAGCCCCAGCATTTT. Its protein product is CASSSLGTYQPQHF.

Notes on this clonotype: Just one base apart from a much larger clone, this may be a read error. The V call is TRBV6-9, the J call TRBJ2-2; possible D gene TRBD1, 6 bases. The CDR3 totals 17 residues. Trimming took off 3 bases at V and 9 bases at J, with 23 bases between the two ends. Germline values: CDR1 MNHGY, CDR2 SVAAGI. The CDR3 protein is CASSYFPMTGPDRELFF. CDR3 coding DNA: TGTGCCAGCAGTTACTTCCCTATGACAGGCCCCGACCGGGAGCTGTTTTTT.

The CDR3, as DNA: TGCAGTGCTAGAGGTCCTGGCTCAGGGGGCGAAAACACCGGGGAGCTGTTTTTT. Protein: CSARGPGSGGENTGELFF. The J gene is TRBJ2-2, the V gene TRBV20-1, with 8 bases fitting TRBD1. The CDR3 runs to 18 residues. Germline V gene sequence: CDR1 DFQATT, CDR2 SNEGSKA (reference sequence). J lost 2 bases, V lost 1 base, and 12 bases had no gene match.

This clonotype was detected once. CDR3 sequence reads: CASSLREGVAYTF. Written as DNA, the CDR3 is TGTGCCAGCAGCTTAAGGGAAGGGGTGGCCTACACCTTC. This chain links TRBV5-4 with TRBJ1-2; D is possibly TRBD1 (5 bases). The CDR3 is made up of 13 amino acids. Germline V gene sequence: CDR1 SGHNT, CDR2 YYREEE (reference sequence). V lost 2 bases and J 10 bases, leaving 15 bases between the germline ends.